The source of this T cell receptor beta chain is a study of identifying expanded T cells in peripheral blood. Findings and limits, study-wide: Variance in clone template counts between approximately 2-week samples significantly increased with total template count across all healthy donors.

There are 17 residues in the CDR3. The germline V gene has CDR1 SGHAT and CDR2 FQNNGV. The V gene lost 5 bases and the J gene lost 0 bases, with 17 bases spanning the gap. Healthy donors had no documented immune events, such as infections, while sampled. TCRdb keeps only in-frame clones here, not all; method: immunoSEQ multiplex PCR. The top ten hold more than 7% of the sample, which has about 130,000 clones, about 86% seen once. About this clone itself: Its antigen is still unknown.

Sequencing was carried out using blood. The receptor's source is a person aged 18 to 75 in good health. V and J are TRBV11-2 and TRBJ1-3; a weak D match, TRBD1 (6 bases). CDR3 sequence (DNA): TGTGCCAGCAGCCCCAGGGGTCTACTTGGCTCTGGAAACACCATATATTTT. Its protein product is CASSPRGLLGSGNTIYF.